This TCR beta chain was sequenced in a study of OX40 agonist ivuxolimab in advanced cancers. The wider study: In this trial design, patients received ivuxolimab intravenously at 0.01 to 10 mg/kg every 2 weeks. Eligibility rules accepted prior anti-PD-1, anti-PD-L1 or anti-CTLA-4 therapy, and roughly 42% had some. Two patients with cutaneous melanoma and one with hepatocellular carcinoma, three in total, showed partial responses.

Germline CDR1 SGHDT, CDR2 YYEEEE. The length of the CDR3 is 12 residues. V was trimmed by 2 bases and J by 3 bases, leaving 2 bases between them. Samples were taken at baseline and on day 1 of cycles 4 and 7. TCRdb keeps only in-frame clones here, not all; method: immunoSEQ multiplex PCR. The table lists tens of thousands of clones, 92% of them singletons. The sequence derives from an adult with an advanced solid tumor such as melanoma, head and neck, liver or kidney cancer. The chain joins TRBV5-6 to TRBJ1-4; D is undetermined. Specimen: CD4+ or CD8+ T cells sorted from blood, collected in a trial of the OX40 agonist ivuxolimab. CDR3 in DNA: TGTGCCAGCAGCTTACCTAATGAAAAACTGTTTTTT. Translating gives CASSLPNEKLFF.